A selection of T cell receptor beta chains follows, all from one sample in a study of CD8 T cells in Susac syndrome. MiXCR was run by TCRdb on the immunoSEQ multiplex PCR reads, yielding one entry per CDR3 protein. The sample lists approximately 150,000 distinct CDR3 sequences, roughly 80% occurring once. The sample was CD8+ T cells from PBMCs. The receptors come from a human donor with multiple sclerosis. Both conserved end residues are part of each CDR3. A D gene is named only where the DNA matches it firmly. Not all rows give a size; the values are once, few, many and, for expanded clones, a class.

TGTGCCAGTAGTACGGGGACAGGGGCTAATGAAAAACTGTTTTTT CASSTGTGANEKLFF TRBJ1-4 NA TRBD1 TRBV19
TGTGCCAGCAGTTTATCGAGGGCCATGAACACTGAAGCTTTCTTT CASSLSRAMNTEAFF TRBJ1-1 NA NA TRBV27
TGTGCCAGCAGCTCTAGGGGATTGAGTAACGAGCAGTACTTC CASSSRGLSNEQYF TRBJ2-7 NA NA TRBV4-2
TGTGCCAGCAGTTTTATGGCAGGGGAAAATCAGCCCCAGCATTTT CASSFMAGENQPQHF TRBJ1-5 NA NA TRBV27
TGTGCCAGTAGCACAGGGACCTCTGGAAACACCATATATTTT CASSTGTSGNTIYF TRBJ1-3 NA NA TRBV19
TGCGCCAGCAGCTTGTTCGGGACAGAGCTCTACGAGCAGTACTTC CASSLFGTELYEQYF TRBJ2-7 NA TRBD1 TRBV5-1
TGTGCCACGAAACCAGTGGTCGGGTACACCATATATTTT CATKPVVGYTIYF TRBJ1-3 NA NA TRBV10-3
TGTGCCAGCAGCTGGGGACAGGGGGCCTTGGAGGCTTTCTTT CASSWGQGALEAFF TRBJ1-1 NA TRBD1 TRBV6-2/TRBV6-3
TGTGCCAGCAGTTTGTCACACCCGGAGCAGTACTTC CASSLSHPEQYF TRBJ2-7 NA NA TRBV28
TGTGCCAGCAGGCCTGGGTACACTGAAGCTTTCTTT CASRPGYTEAFF TRBJ1-1 NA NA TRBV7-9
TGTGCCAGCGAGGAGGAAGCAGGGGGCTCTGGGGCCAACGTCCTGACTTTC CASEEEAGGSGANVLTF TRBJ2-6 NA TRBD1 TRBV7-2
TGTGCCAGCAGTCACCCTCGGGCAGGGGATCAGCCCCAGCATTTT CASSHPRAGDQPQHF TRBJ1-5 NA NA TRBV28
TGTGCCAGTAGTTGGGACGGCAATGAGCAGTTCTTC CASSWDGNEQFF TRBJ2-1 few NA TRBV19
TGTGCCAGTTTAGGGGTCGGCGCCGGGGAGCTGTTTTTT CASLGVGAGELFF TRBJ2-2 NA NA TRBV19
TGTGCCAGCAGTGAAGCTGGGGCAGTTTCCTTCCCGACCCAGTACTTC CASSEAGAVSFPTQYF TRBJ2-5 NA NA TRBV2
TGTGCCAGCAGTATTTCTTTAATGCGGACCCAGTACTTC CASSISLMRTQYF TRBJ2-5 NA NA TRBV28
TGTGCCAGCAGTCCAAACGTGGACGAGCAGTACTTC CASSPNVDEQYF TRBJ2-7 NA NA TRBV27
TGCGCCAGCAGCCAAGGTTGGGATAGCAATCAGCCCCAGCATTTT CASSQGWDSNQPQHF TRBJ1-5 few NA TRBV4-1
TGTGCCAGCAGTCAGGGTGAGCAGTTCTTC CASSQGEQFF TRBJ2-1 NA NA TRBV7-8
TGTGCCAGCAGCGTGGCCCTTACAGGGTTCTATGGCTACACCTTC CASSVALTGFYGYTF TRBJ1-2 NA NA TRBV9
TGTGCTAGTGGTCTGACAAAAGGGTATGGCTACACCTTC CASGLTKGYGYTF TRBJ1-2 NA NA TRBV12-5
TGCGCCAGCAGCCTTGACAGGAATCAGCCCCAGCATTTT CASSLDRNQPQHF TRBJ1-5 NA NA TRBV4-1
TGTGCCAGCAGCTTCCAACGGTATAAGGAGACCCAGTACTTC CASSFQRYKETQYF TRBJ2-5 few NA TRBV7-8
TGTGCCAGCAGTTTTGTTGTCCAGGAAAGCCCCAACTATGGCTACACCTTC CASSFVVQESPNYGYTF TRBJ1-2 NA NA TRBV28
TGTGCCAGTAGTTCCCGGGATTTAACCAGGGACTATGGCTACACCTTC CASSSRDLTRDYGYTF TRBJ1-2 NA NA TRBV19
TGTGCCAGCAGCTTATACCCAGGGTATGGAGAAAAACTGTTTTTT CASSLYPGYGEKLFF TRBJ1-4 NA NA TRBV7-9
TGCGCCCGCAGCTTCACGCAGCAGACTGAAGCTTTCTTT CARSFTQQTEAFF TRBJ1-1 NA NA TRBV5-1
TGTGCCAGCCTCGTGGTGGGGGCAGGTGGTTCGAATGAGCAGTTCTTC CASLVVGAGGSNEQFF TRBJ2-1 NA NA TRBV2
TGTGCCAGCAGTGAGTGGACACCCTATGGCTACACCTTC CASSEWTPYGYTF TRBJ1-2 NA NA TRBV2
TGTGCCAGCAGCCAAGATGGGGAGGCCAAAGCTTTCTTT CASSQDGEAKAFF TRBJ1-1 NA NA TRBV3-1
TGTGCCAGCCTTAAGCCGGAGCGGCCGGAGGAGAATGAGCAGTTCTTC CASLKPERPEENEQFF TRBJ2-1 once NA TRBV12-3/TRBV12-4
TGTGCCAGCAGCTTAGCGTATGTTTGGGACTTTGAAGCTTTCTTT CASSLAYVWDFEAFF TRBJ1-1 NA NA TRBV7-9
TGTGCCAGCGGAAACCAGAGATACGAGCAGTACTTC CASGNQRYEQYF TRBJ2-7 NA NA TRBV25-1
TGTGCCAGCAGCTTATACGGACATGAGCCAGAAGCTTTCTTT CASSLYGHEPEAFF TRBJ1-1 NA NA TRBV7-8
TGTGCCAGTAGTATAGGGGGGGGAACTGAAGCTTTCTTT CASSIGGGTEAFF TRBJ1-1 NA NA TRBV19
TGTGCCAGCAGCTTGCTGGAGAACACTGAAGCTTTCTTT CASSLLENTEAFF TRBJ1-1 NA NA TRBV5-4
TGTGCCAGCAGCTTATTTAAGGGTCCCGGGGAGCTGTTTTTT CASSLFKGPGELFF TRBJ2-2 NA NA TRBV7-9
TGTGCCAGCAGTGAAGTCGTCGCCTCCTACGAGCAGTACTTC CASSEVVASYEQYF TRBJ2-7 few NA TRBV6-1
TGTGCCTGGAGCGTCACAGGGGGCCCCTACAATGGGCAGTTCTTC CAWSVTGGPYNGQFF TRBJ2-1 few TRBD1 TRBV30
TGCAGTGCCCACGGACAGGGAGTAGCCGGGGAGCTGTTTTTT CSAHGQGVAGELFF TRBJ2-2 NA TRBD1 TRBV20-1
TGTGCCAGCAGTTTAACGAGGGGGGGTGGCACTGAAGCTTTCTTT CASSLTRGGGTEAFF TRBJ1-1 NA NA TRBV28
TGTGCCAGCAGTTTGAACCCCCTTCAAAATGAGCAGTTCTTC CASSLNPLQNEQFF TRBJ2-1 once NA TRBV7-9
TGTGCCAGTAGACTCAGTGGTCGTAGCAATCAGCCCCAGCATTTT CASRLSGRSNQPQHF TRBJ1-5 NA NA TRBV19
TGTGCCAGCAGCCAAGGGGACGGTTGGGAGCAGTTCTTC CASSQGDGWEQFF TRBJ2-1 once NA TRBV4-2
TGCGCCAGCAGCATGGGACAGAGCTCTGGAAACACCATATATTTT CASSMGQSSGNTIYF TRBJ1-3 once TRBD1 TRBV5-1
TGCAGTACACAGGGGGGATTTTACGAGCAGTACTTC CSTQGGFYEQYF TRBJ2-7 once TRBD1 TRBV20-1
TGTGCCAGCAGTGACCTTATCTACGAGCAGTACTTC CASSDLIYEQYF TRBJ2-7 NA NA TRBV28
TGCAGCGCCTTAGCGGGAGAGAACAATGAGCAGTTCTTC CSALAGENNEQFF TRBJ2-1 NA TRBD2 TRBV20-1
TGTGCCACCAGTAGCAGGGGGCACGGGGAGCTGTTTTTT CATSSRGHGELFF TRBJ2-2 few TRBD1 TRBV24-1
TGTGCCGTTCTGACAGCGGGGGGTCCAGATACGCAGTATTTT CAVLTAGGPDTQYF TRBJ2-3 NA TRBD2 TRBV7-9
TGCGCCAGCAGCTCGGGAGGGACAGGGTATGTGGAGACCCAGTACTTC CASSSGGTGYVETQYF TRBJ2-5 NA NA TRBV5-1